Listed below are T cell receptor beta chains from one sample, sequenced in a study of CD8 T cells in Susac syndrome. In TCRdb, the immunoSEQ multiplex PCR reads were re-called with MiXCR into one record per CDR3 protein. The repertoire holds about 240,000 distinct CDR3 sequences, with less than 96% as singletons. The specimen was CD4+ T cells from PBMCs. These receptors originate from a human donor with Susac syndrome. CDR3s include the opening cysteine and the closing phenylalanine or tryptophan. Fields, in order: clone size, V gene, J gene, D gene, CDR3 DNA, CDR3 protein. D genes are given only for firm matches. Expanded clones are given a class, and other clones once, few, many or no size at all.

NA	TRBV12-3/TRBV12-4	TRBJ2-3	TRBD1	TGTGCCAGCACTCCCGGGACAGGGATTTCAGATACGCAGTATTTT	CASTPGTGISDTQYF
NA	TRBV30	TRBJ2-3	TRBD2	TGTGCCACTAATCTGCGGGAGAGGACGCAGTATTTT	CATNLRERTQYF
NA	TRBV18	TRBJ2-1	TRBD2	TGTGCCAGCTCACCCGGGACTAGCGGGAGTCATGAGCAGTTCTTC	CASSPGTSGSHEQFF
NA	TRBV29-1	TRBJ2-2	NA	TGCAGCGCATGGGAGACGGGCGTCAAGGGAGATTTACTCACCGGGGAGCTGTTTTTT	CSAWETGVKGDLLTGELFF
NA	TRBV7-3	TRBJ2-1	TRBD2	TGTGCCAGCAGCTTAAGCAGCGGGATCTACAATGAGCAGTTCTTC	CASSLSSGIYNEQFF
NA	TRBV20-1	TRBJ2-7	TRBD1	TGCAGTGCTGGCGACAGGGCTCCCTACGAGCAGTACTTC	CSAGDRAPYEQYF
NA	TRBV29-1	TRBJ2-7	NA	TGCAGCGTTTCCGAAAGCAGCTCCTACGAGCAGTACTTC	CSVSESSSYEQYF
NA	TRBV7-2	TRBJ2-3	NA	TGTGCCAGCAGCTTAGCCTTCACAGATACGCAGTATTTT	CASSLAFTDTQYF
NA	TRBV10-3	TRBJ1-2	TRBD1	TGTGCCATCACGCGGACAGGGGGTGACTATGGCTACACCTTC	CAITRTGGDYGYTF
NA	TRBV7-6	TRBJ1-3	NA	TGTGCCAGCAGCTTAGGGCGGAGCGGCACCATATATTTT	CASSLGRSGTIYF
NA	TRBV20-1	TRBJ2-3	TRBD2	TGCAGTGCTTTTAAGGTAGCGGGAGGGCCCAAAAATACGCAGTATTTT	CSAFKVAGGPKNTQYF
once	TRBV7-2	TRBJ1-2	NA	TGTGCCAGCAGCTTAACGACAGATTCCTTTAACTATGGCTACACCTTC	CASSLTTDSFNYGYTF
NA	TRBV5-6	TRBJ2-1	TRBD2	TGTGCCAGCAGCTTGGAGCTAGCGGGATCTGGCAATGAGCAGTTCTTC	CASSLELAGSGNEQFF
NA	TRBV7-8	TRBJ2-4	TRBD1	TGTGCCAGCAGCCTACAGGAACGACAGGGGCTGACACACATTCAGTACTTC	CASSLQERQGLTHIQYF
once	TRBV30	TRBJ1-1	TRBD1	TGTGCCTGGACCCCAGGGGGCACTGAAGCTTTCTTT	CAWTPGGTEAFF
NA	TRBV13	TRBJ2-3	TRBD2	TGTGCCAGCAGCTCCTTAGCGGGAGGCAAGCCAGATACGCAGTATTTT	CASSSLAGGKPDTQYF
NA	TRBV30	TRBJ1-5	NA	TGTGCCTGGGGGGGCCAATCGGATCAGCCCCAGCATTTT	CAWGGQSDQPQHF
NA	TRBV4-2	TRBJ2-2	TRBD2	TGTGCCAGCAGCCAAGACGGGAACCGCCCTAGCGGGAGGGTTAACACCGGGGAGCTGTTTTTT	CASSQDGNRPSGRVNTGELFF
NA	TRBV12-3/TRBV12-4	TRBJ2-5	NA	TGTGCCAGCAGTTTAGAGGCAGGGTCACAAGAGACCCAGTACTTC	CASSLEAGSQETQYF
NA	TRBV20-1	TRBJ2-7	TRBD2	TGCAGTGCTAGTCGTAGCGGGAGCCCCGAGCAGTACTTC	CSASRSGSPEQYF
NA	TRBV20-1	TRBJ1-2	NA	TGCAGTGCCGGGGGGGAAGCAAGCTATGGCTACACCTTC	CSAGGEASYGYTF
NA	TRBV29-1	TRBJ2-7	NA	TGCAGCGTCCCCCTCCAGGGAAGCCACGAGCAGTACTTC	CSVPLQGSHEQYF